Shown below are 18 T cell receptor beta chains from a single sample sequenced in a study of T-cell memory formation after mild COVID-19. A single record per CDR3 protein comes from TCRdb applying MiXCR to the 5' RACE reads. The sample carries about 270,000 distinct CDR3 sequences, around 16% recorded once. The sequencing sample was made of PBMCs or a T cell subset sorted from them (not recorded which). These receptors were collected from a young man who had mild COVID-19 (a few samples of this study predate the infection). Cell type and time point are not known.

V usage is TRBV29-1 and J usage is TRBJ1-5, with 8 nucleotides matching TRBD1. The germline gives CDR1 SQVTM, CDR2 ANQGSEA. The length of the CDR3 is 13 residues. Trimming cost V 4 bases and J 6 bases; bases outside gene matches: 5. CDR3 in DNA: TGCAGCGTTGCCAGGGGGCAAGGTCAGCCCCAGCATTTT. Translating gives CSVARGQGQPQHF.

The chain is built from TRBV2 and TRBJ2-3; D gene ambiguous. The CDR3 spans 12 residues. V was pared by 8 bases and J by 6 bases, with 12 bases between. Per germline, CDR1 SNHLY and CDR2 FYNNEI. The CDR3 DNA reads TGTGCCAGCCGGCCTGAGACCGATACGCAGTATTTT. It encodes CASRPETDTQYF.

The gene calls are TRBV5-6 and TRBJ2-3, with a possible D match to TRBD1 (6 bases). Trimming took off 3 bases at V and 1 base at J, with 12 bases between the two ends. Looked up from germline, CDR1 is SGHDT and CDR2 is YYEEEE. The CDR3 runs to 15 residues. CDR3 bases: TGTGCCAGCAGCTCCAGGGGCACTCGCACAGATACGCAGTATTTT. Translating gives CASSSRGTRTDTQYF.

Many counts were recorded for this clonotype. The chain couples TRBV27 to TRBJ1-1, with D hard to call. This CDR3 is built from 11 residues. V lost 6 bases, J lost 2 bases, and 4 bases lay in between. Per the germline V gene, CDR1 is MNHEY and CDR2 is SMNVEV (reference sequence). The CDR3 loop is CASRQNTEAFF. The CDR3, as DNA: TGTGCCAGCAGGCAAAACACTGAAGCTTTCTTT.

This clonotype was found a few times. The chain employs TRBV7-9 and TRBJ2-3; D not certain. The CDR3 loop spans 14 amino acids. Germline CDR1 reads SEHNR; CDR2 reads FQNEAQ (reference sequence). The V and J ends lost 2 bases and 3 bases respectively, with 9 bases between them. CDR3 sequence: CASSLTIRTDTQYF. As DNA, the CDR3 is TGTGCCAGCAGCTTAACAATCAGGACAGATACGCAGTATTTT.

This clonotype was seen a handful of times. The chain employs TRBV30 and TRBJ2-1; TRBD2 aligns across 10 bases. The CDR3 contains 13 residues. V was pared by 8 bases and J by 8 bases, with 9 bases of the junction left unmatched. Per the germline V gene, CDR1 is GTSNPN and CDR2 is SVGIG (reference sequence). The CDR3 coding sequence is TGTGCCGAGAAGCGGGGGGGACCCCATGAGCAGTTCTTC. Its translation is CAEKRGGPHEQFF.

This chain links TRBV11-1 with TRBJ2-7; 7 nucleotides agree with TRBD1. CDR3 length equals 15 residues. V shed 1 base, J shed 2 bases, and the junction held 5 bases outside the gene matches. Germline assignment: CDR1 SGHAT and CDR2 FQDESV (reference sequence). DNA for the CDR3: TGTGCCAGCAGCTTAGTTGGGACAGTAGCCTACGAGCAGTACTTC. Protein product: CASSLVGTVAYEQYF.

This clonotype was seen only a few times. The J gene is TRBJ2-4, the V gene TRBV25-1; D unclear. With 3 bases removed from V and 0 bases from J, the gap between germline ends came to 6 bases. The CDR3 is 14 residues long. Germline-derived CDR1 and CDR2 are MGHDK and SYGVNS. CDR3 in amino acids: CASSEAGAKNIQYF. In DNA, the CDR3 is TGTGCCAGCAGTGAGGCAGGAGCCAAAAACATTCAGTACTTC.

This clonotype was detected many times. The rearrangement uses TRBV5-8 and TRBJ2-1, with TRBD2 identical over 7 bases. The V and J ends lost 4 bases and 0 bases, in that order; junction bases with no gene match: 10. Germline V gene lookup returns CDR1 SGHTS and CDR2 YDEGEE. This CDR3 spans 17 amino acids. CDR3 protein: CASSPSPSSGSYNEQFF. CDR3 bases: TGTGCCAGCAGCCCTTCTCCTTCTAGCGGCTCCTACAATGAGCAGTTCTTC.

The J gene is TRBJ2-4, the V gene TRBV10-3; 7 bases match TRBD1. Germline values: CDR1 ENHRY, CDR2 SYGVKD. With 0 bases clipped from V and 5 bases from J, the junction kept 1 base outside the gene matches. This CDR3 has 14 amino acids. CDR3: CAISESGQENIQYF. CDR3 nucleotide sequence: TGTGCCATCAGTGAGTCCGGACAGGAAAACATTCAGTACTTC.

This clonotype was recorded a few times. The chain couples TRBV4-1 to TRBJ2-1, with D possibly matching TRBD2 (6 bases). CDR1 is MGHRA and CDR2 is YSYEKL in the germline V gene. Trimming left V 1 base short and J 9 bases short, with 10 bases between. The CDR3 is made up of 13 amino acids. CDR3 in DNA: TGCGCCAGCAGCCAAGTTGGAGCGGGTGAGCAGTTCTTC. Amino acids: CASSQVGAGEQFF.

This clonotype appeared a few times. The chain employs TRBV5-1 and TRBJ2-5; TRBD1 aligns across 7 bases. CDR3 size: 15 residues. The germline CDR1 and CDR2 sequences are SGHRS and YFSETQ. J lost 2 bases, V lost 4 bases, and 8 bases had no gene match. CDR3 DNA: TGCGCCAGCAGCATTCGACAGGGCAGGCAAGAGACCCAGTACTTC. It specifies CASSIRQGRQETQYF.

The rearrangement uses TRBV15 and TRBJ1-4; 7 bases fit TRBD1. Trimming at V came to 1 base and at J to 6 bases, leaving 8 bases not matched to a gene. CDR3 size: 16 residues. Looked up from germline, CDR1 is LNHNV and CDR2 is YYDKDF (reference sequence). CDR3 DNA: TGTGCCACCAGCAGAGGACAGGGTGAGGGGTATGAAAAACTGTTTTTT. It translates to CATSRGQGEGYEKLFF.

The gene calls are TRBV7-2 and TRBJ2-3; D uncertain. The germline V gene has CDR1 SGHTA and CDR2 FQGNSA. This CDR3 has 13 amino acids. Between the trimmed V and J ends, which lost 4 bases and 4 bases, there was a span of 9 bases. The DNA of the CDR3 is TGTGCCAGCAGCTCCACCGGCCCAGATACGCAGTATTTT. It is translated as CASSSTGPDTQYF. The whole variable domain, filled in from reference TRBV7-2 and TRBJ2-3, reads GAGVSQSPSNKVTEKGKDVELRCDPISGHTALYWYRQSLGQGLEFLIYFQGNSAPDKSGLPSDRFSAERTGGSVSTLTIQRTQQEDSAVYLCASSSTGPDTQYFGPGTRLTVL.

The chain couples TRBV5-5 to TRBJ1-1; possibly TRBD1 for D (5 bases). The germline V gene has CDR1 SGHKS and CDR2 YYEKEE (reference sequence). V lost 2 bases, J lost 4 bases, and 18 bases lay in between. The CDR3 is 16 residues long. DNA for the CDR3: TGTGCCAGCAGCTTATCTTCGAGCAGGAGGGGCACTGAAGCTTTCTTT. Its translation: CASSLSSSRRGTEAFF. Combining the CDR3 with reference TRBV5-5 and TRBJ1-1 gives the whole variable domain DAGVTQSPTHLIKTRGQQVTLRCSPISGHKSVSWYQQVLGQGPQFIFQYYEKEERGRGNFPDRFSARQFPNYSSELNVNALLLGDSALYLCASSLSSSRRGTEAFFGQGTRLTVV.

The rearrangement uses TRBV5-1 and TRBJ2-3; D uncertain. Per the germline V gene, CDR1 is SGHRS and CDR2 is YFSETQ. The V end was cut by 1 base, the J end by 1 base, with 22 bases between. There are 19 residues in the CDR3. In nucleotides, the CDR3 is TGCGCCAGCAGCTTGTTGATCCCAGGATTAGAACGACGCACAGATACGCAGTATTTT. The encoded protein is CASSLLIPGLERRTDTQYF.

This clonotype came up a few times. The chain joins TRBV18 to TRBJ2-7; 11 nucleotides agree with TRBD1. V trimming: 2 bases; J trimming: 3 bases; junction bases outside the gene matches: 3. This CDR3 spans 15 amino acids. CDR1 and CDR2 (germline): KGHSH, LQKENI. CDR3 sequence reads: CASSPTGQGGYEQYF. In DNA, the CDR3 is TGTGCCAGCTCACCAACGGGACAGGGGGGCTACGAGCAGTACTTC. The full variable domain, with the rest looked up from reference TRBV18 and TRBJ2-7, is NAGVMQNPRHLVRRRGQEARLRCSPMKGHSHVYWYRQLPEEGLKFMVYLQKENIIDESGMPKERFSAEFPKEGPSILRIQQVVRGDSAAYFCASSPTGQGGYEQYFGPGTRLTVT.

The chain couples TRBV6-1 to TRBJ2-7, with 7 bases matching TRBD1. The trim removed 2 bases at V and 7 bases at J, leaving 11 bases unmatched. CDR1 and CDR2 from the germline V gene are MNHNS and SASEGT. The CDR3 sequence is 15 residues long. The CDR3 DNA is TGTGCCAGCAGTGAATTTCCGGGACAGAGCAAAGAGCAGTACGTC. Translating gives CASSEFPGQSKEQYV.